Described below is a single TCR beta chain sequence and its context. This sample stems from a study of blood T cell repertoires in COVID-19. Study details: The analysed material was cDNA or gDNA that came from T cells, B-cell-depleted T cells, or PBMCs.

Seattle participants joined during active infection and were tracked over time. Libraries were prepared by immunoSEQ multiplex PCR; TCRdb keeps only in-frame clonotypes and omits some of them. Here the sample spans roughly 380,000 clones, around 89% being singletons. Per the germline V gene, CDR1 is DFQATT and CDR2 is SNEGSKA (reference sequence). The CDR3 sequence is 11 residues long. V lost 6 bases and J 7 bases, leaving 12 bases between the germline ends. The rearrangement links TRBV20-1 to TRBJ1-1; the D is unclear. The sequence came from a woman aged 40 to 50 with COVID-19, enrolled during active disease. Input material: peripheral blood. In DNA form, the CDR3 reads TGCAGTGCCCTGTCGGGGATTGAAGCTTTCTTT. Translating gives CSALSGIEAFF.